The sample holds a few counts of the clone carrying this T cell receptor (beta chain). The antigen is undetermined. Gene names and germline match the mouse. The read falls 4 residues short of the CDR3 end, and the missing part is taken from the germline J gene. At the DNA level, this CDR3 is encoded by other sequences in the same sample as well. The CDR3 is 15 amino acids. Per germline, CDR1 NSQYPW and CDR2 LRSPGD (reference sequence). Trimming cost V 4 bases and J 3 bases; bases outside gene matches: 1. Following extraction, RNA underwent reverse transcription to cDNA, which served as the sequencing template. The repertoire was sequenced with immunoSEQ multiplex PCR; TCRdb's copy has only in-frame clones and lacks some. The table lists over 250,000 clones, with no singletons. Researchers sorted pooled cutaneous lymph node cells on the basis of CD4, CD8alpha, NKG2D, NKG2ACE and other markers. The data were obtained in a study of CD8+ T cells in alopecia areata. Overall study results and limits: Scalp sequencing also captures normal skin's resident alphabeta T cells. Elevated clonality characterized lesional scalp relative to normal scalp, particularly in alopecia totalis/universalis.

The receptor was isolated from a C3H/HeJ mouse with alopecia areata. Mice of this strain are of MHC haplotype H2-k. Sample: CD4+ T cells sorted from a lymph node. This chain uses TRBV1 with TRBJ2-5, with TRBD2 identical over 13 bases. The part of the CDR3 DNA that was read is TGCACCTGCAGTGGGACTGGGGGGGCGCAAGAC. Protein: CTCSGTGGAQD. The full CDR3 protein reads CTCSGTGGAQDTQYF. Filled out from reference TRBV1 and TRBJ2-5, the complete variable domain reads VTLLEQNPRWRLVPRGQAVNLRCILKNSQYPWMSWYQQDLQKQLQWLFTLRSPGDKEVKSLPGADYLATRVTDTELRLQVANMSQGRTLYCTCSGTGGAQDTQYFGPGTRLLVL.